These 25 T cell receptor beta chains share one sample of origin, sequenced in a study of T cell responses to AZD1222 COVID-19 vaccine. Profiling relied on immunoSEQ multiplex PCR, and the TCRdb table lists in-frame clones only, not all of them. The sample has 120,000 or so clones, approximately 86% seen once; the top ten hold less than 8%. The sequenced sample was peripheral blood, obtained on day 0 of AZD1222 vaccination. The receptor source for this set is an adult in good health.

This clone was counted only a few times. The rearrangement links TRBV6-1 to TRBJ2-1; perhaps TRBD2 as D (7 bases). Germline V CDR1 and CDR2: MNHNS, SASEGT. This CDR3 comprises 15 residues. Trimming cost V 3 bases and J 7 bases, with 16 bases left between them. The CDR3 protein is CASSDVGGAANEQFF. For the CDR3, the DNA is TGTGCCAGCAGTGACGTGGGGGGGGCAGCAAATGAGCAGTTCTTC.

This clone was counted only a few times. The chain is built from TRBV9 and TRBJ2-3, with 10 bases aligning to TRBD2. Germline CDR1 is SGDLS and CDR2 is YYNGEE. CDR3 length: 18 amino acids. V dropped 0 bases and J dropped 0; count of bases not matched to a gene: 7. CDR3 loop: CASSVGNSGGFSTDTQYF. CDR3 in DNA: TGTGCCAGCAGCGTAGGGAATAGCGGGGGGTTTAGCACAGATACGCAGTATTTT.

This chain joins TRBV27 and TRBJ2-7; 7 nucleotides agree with TRBD1. Germline values: CDR1 MNHEY, CDR2 SMNVEV (reference sequence). CDR3 size: 15 residues. Losses at the gene ends were 2 bases for V and 6 bases for J; bases not matched to a gene: 10. The CDR3 sequence is CASSLTPTGTAEQYF. Written as DNA, the CDR3 is TGTGCCAGCAGTTTAACCCCGACAGGGACGGCCGAGCAGTACTTC.

This chain connects TRBV7-2 to TRBJ2-2; 11 nucleotides match TRBD2. CDR3 size: 16 residues. The trim removed 4 bases at V and 1 base at J, leaving 2 bases unmatched. The V gene's germline CDR1 is SGHTA and CDR2 FQGNSA. CDR3 residues: CASSSTSGENTGELFF. CDR3 coding DNA: TGTGCCAGCAGCTCGACTAGCGGGGAGAACACCGGGGAGCTGTTTTTT.

The chain joins TRBV21-1 to TRBJ1-2; the tabulated D call, TRBD1, remains unverified against the DNA. TRBV21-1 is classified as a pseudogene. The CDR3 covers 14 residues. In DNA form, the CDR3 reads TGTGCCAGCAGAGGACAGGGGGCGCCTAGGGGCTACACCTTC. This encodes CASRGQGAPRGYTF.

This chain uses TRBV5-6 with TRBJ1-2; 8 bases are a match to TRBD1. The V and J ends lost 4 bases and 0 bases, in that order; junction bases with no gene match: 2. Germline CDR1 and CDR2: SGHDT and YYEEEE. The CDR3 totals 14 residues. DNA of the CDR3: TGTGCCAGCAGCGAGACAGGGGCTAACTATGGCTACACCTTC. Translating gives CASSETGANYGYTF.

The V call is TRBV5-1, the J call TRBJ2-2; 9 bases line up with TRBD1. The CDR3 contains 16 residues. After removal of 3 bases from V and 7 bases from J, the junction contained 10 bases not matched to a gene. From germline, CDR1 is SGHRS and CDR2 YFSETQ. As DNA, the CDR3 is TGCGCCAGCAGCTCGACCCCCGGACAGGGGTACGGGGAGCTGTTTTTT. Amino acid sequence: CASSSTPGQGYGELFF.

This rearrangement joins TRBV29-1 to TRBJ1-3, with 7 positions matching TRBD1. Germline-derived CDR1 and CDR2 are SQVTM and ANQGSEA. The CDR3 is made up of 14 amino acids. Germline trimming cut 6 bases from V and 3 bases from J; bases unmatched to any gene: 8. The CDR3 sequence is CSVWDRSGGNTIYF. CDR3 nucleotides: TGCAGCGTCTGGGACAGATCGGGTGGAAACACCATATATTTT.

V and J are TRBV24-1 and TRBJ2-5; 12 bases are shared with TRBD2. Germline-derived CDR1 and CDR2 are KGHDR and SFDVKD. This CDR3 is built from 16 residues. V gave up 4 bases and J gave up 5 bases; unmatched junction bases: 7. The CDR3 bases are TGTGCCACCAGTGACCCTAGCGGGGGGGCTTACGAGACCCAGTACTTC. Residues: CATSDPSGGAYETQYF.

V usage is TRBV7-2 and J usage is TRBJ2-1; D is possibly TRBD2 (5 bases). V lost 6 bases and J lost 2, with 14 bases in between. From germline, CDR1 is SGHTA and CDR2 FQGNSA. The CDR3 is 15 residues long. CDR3 sequence reads: CASSSFTSTYNEQFF. DNA of the CDR3: TGTGCCAGCAGTTCATTTACTAGTACCTACAATGAGCAGTTCTTC. Using reference TRBV7-2 and TRBJ2-1 for the parts outside the CDR3, the full variable domain is GAGVSQSPSNKVTEKGKDVELRCDPISGHTALYWYRQSLGQGLEFLIYFQGNSAPDKSGLPSDRFSAERTGGSVSTLTIQRTQQEDSAVYLCASSSFTSTYNEQFFGPGTRLTVL.

V is TRBV6-4 and J is TRBJ1-2, with no clear D. V lost 5 bases and J 3 bases, leaving 10 bases between the germline ends. The CDR3 has 13 amino acids. Germline values: CDR1 MRHNA, CDR2 SNTAGT. CDR3 sequence: CASSKALHYGYTF. The CDR3 coding sequence is TGTGCCAGCAGTAAGGCTTTGCACTATGGCTACACCTTC.

The chain combines TRBV7-8 with TRBJ2-7, with 14 nucleotides matching TRBD2. Per germline, CDR1 SGHVS and CDR2 FQNEAQ. J gave up 3 bases and V 4 bases, and 5 bases lay outside the gene matches. This CDR3 is built from 16 residues. The CDR3 DNA reads as TGTGCCAGCAGCTCCACAGGGACTAGCGGGGGCTACGAGCAGTACTTC. This sequence encodes CASSSTGTSGGYEQYF.

V usage is TRBV27 and J usage is TRBJ2-7; D possibly uses TRBD1 or TRBD2 (7 bases each). Germline-derived CDR1 and CDR2 are MNHEY and SMNVEV (reference sequence). This CDR3 is 16 amino acids long. V was shortened by 4 bases and J by 4 bases, with 20 bases between the two germline ends. The CDR3 DNA follows: TGTGCCAGCAGTTCCCTGTCGACAGGGAGGGGGTACGAGCAGTACTTC. The encoded protein is CASSSLSTGRGYEQYF.

A few counts support this clone. V gene TRBV6-5 combines with J gene TRBJ1-2; a weak D match, TRBD1 (6 bases). Trimming removed 6 bases at V and 6 bases at J, with 14 bases between. This CDR3 has 13 residues. Germline lookup yields CDR1 MNHEY and CDR2 SVGAGI. The CDR3 reads CASRSGTRDGYTF. The DNA of the CDR3 is TGTGCCAGCAGGTCCGGGACACGGGATGGCTACACCTTC.

This rearrangement joins TRBV6-1 to TRBJ2-3, with 11 bases identical to TRBD2. Germline-derived CDR1 and CDR2 are MNHNS and SASEGT. The junction had 6 bases not matched to a gene; V was cut back by 1 base and J by 6 bases. The CDR3 sequence is 16 residues long. CDR3 sequence: CASSEVIAGGSDTQYF. The CDR3 nucleotides are TGTGCCAGCAGTGAAGTAATAGCGGGGGGGTCGGATACGCAGTATTTT.

The chain links TRBV11-3 to TRBJ2-5; D ambiguous. The CDR3 length is 13 residues. V was pared by 5 bases and J by 5 bases, with 12 bases between. The germline CDR1 and CDR2 sequences are SGHNT and YENEEA. The CDR3 spells CASSPASSETQYF. The CDR3 DNA sequence: TGTGCCAGCAGCCCAGCGAGTTCGGAGACCCAGTACTTC.

The chain uses TRBV27 and TRBJ2-3; 7 bases agree with TRBD1. Per the germline V gene, CDR1 is MNHEY and CDR2 is SMNVEV (reference sequence). The CDR3 runs 14 residues. Trimming cost V 3 bases and J 4 bases; bases outside gene matches: 4. CDR3 nucleotide sequence: TGTGCCAGCAGTTTCACAGGGGACGCAGATACGCAGTATTTT. Protein product: CASSFTGDADTQYF.

The chain links TRBV27 to TRBJ1-5, with TRBD1 matching 7 bases. Unmatched junction bases numbered 6, after V lost 6 bases and J lost 1 base. CDR1 and CDR2 (germline): MNHEY, SMNVEV (reference sequence). CDR3 length equals 15 residues. The CDR3 sequence: CASRLTGISNQPQHF. The CDR3 DNA reads TGTGCCAGCAGGCTGACAGGGATAAGCAATCAGCCCCAGCATTTT.

J is TRBJ2-2 and V is TRBV19, with D perhaps matching TRBD1 or TRBD2 (5 bases each). Germline values: CDR1 LNHDA, CDR2 SQIVND (reference sequence). The CDR3 consists of 13 residues. V was clipped by 7 bases and J by 6 bases, with 12 bases between them. Written as DNA, the CDR3 is TGTGCCAGTAAGGTCCGGGGCCCCGGGGAGCTGTTTTTT. It specifies CASKVRGPGELFF.

J is TRBJ2-7 and V is TRBV19; 12 nucleotides align to TRBD1. The CDR3 is 13 amino acids. Germline-derived CDR1 and CDR2 are LNHDA and SQIVND (reference sequence). The V gene end was trimmed by 9 bases and the J gene end by 4 bases; junction bases not matched to a gene: 4. The CDR3 DNA follows: TGTGCCAGCCGGGGACAGGGGGCGTACGAGCAGTACTTC. Translation gives CASRGQGAYEQYF.

This chain links TRBV11-2 with TRBJ1-1, with D uncertain. The germline V gene encodes CDR1 SGHAT and CDR2 FQNNGV. Trimming shortened V by 4 bases and J by 10 bases, and 13 bases separated the two germline ends. The CDR3 is made up of 12 amino acids. CDR3 DNA sequence: TGTGCCAGCAGCTCCGGCAGCTCCTCAGCTTTCTTT. It translates to CASSSGSSSAFF.

The DNA of the CDR3 is TGTGCCAGCAGAACACGTTTGGGCGGCTACACCTTC. This gives the protein CASRTRLGGYTF. V gene TRBV28 combines with J gene TRBJ1-2; no clear D gene. The CDR3 is made up of 12 amino acids. The V and J ends lost 6 bases and 8 bases respectively, with 13 bases between them. The germline V gene has CDR1 MDHEN and CDR2 SYDVKM.

The rearrangement uses TRBV7-6 and TRBJ2-7, with 7 bases aligning to TRBD1. The CDR3 is 14 residues long. The germline V gene encodes CDR1 SGHVS and CDR2 FNYEAQ. V was clipped by 5 bases and J by 3 bases; unmatched bases: 7. CDR3 residues: CASSASGTDYEQYF. The DNA of the CDR3 is TGTGCCAGCAGCGCCTCCGGGACAGACTACGAGCAGTACTTC.

As regards this clone: Additional DNA sequences in this sample encode the identical CDR3. The chain is built from TRBV28 and TRBJ1-6; D is unclear. V lost 4 bases and J 10 bases, leaving 8 bases between the germline ends. The CDR3 length is 12 residues. Looked up from germline, CDR1 is MDHEN and CDR2 is SYDVKM. CDR3: CASSSLGSPLHF. DNA for the CDR3: TGTGCCAGCAGTTCCCTGGGGTCACCCCTCCACTTT.

Comment on this clone: Other DNA sequences in this sample translate to the same CDR3. The chain carries TRBV4-1 and TRBJ1-1; no clear D. With 1 base removed from V and 2 bases from J, the gap between germline ends came to 5 bases. CDR3 size: 13 residues. The V gene's germline CDR1 is MGHRA and CDR2 YSYEKL. This CDR3 is CASSQVGNTEAFF. CDR3 in DNA: TGCGCCAGCAGCCAAGTGGGTAACACTGAAGCTTTCTTT.